Below, 16 T cell receptor beta chains from the same sample are listed, as sequenced in a study of blood T cell dynamics during melanoma immunotherapy. Indicated time point: pre-treatment baseline. Repertoires were generated with immunoSEQ multiplex PCR, while TCRdb's copy carries only in-frame clones and drops some. This table has around 1,500 clones, 85% to 90% appearing once. The specimen was effector memory CD8+ T cells from blood, collected from a patient treated with checkpoint blockade. The receptors were sampled from a human donor with melanoma.

The chain employs TRBV30 and TRBJ2-7, with D unresolved. Trimming took 7 bases from V and 0 from J, leaving 13 bases between them. Germline V lookup: CDR1 GTSNPN, CDR2 SVGIG (reference sequence). The CDR3 spans 13 residues. The CDR3 is CAFRPGSSYEQYF. CDR3 nucleotides: TGTGCCTTCAGACCCGGCAGCTCCTACGAGCAGTACTTC.

The chain links TRBV5-1 to TRBJ2-3, with D unresolved. Germline CDR1 is SGHRS and CDR2 is YFSETQ. The CDR3 totals 15 residues. Between the trimmed V and J ends, which lost 0 bases and 2 bases, there was a span of 10 bases. The CDR3 DNA sequence: TGCGCCAGCAGCTTGGGCCGACTCCCCACAGATACGCAGTATTTT. Translation gives CASSLGRLPTDTQYF.

As DNA, the CDR3 is TGTGCCAGCAGCGTAGGGAGCTCCTACGAGCAGTACTTC. Translating it yields CASSVGSSYEQYF. This chain uses TRBV9 with TRBJ2-7; D not certain. This CDR3 has 13 residues. The V gene's germline CDR1 is SGDLS and CDR2 YYNGEE. The V and J ends lost 0 bases and 0 bases respectively, with 4 bases between them.

The chain couples TRBV10-3 to TRBJ2-7, with 13 bases lining up with TRBD2. Looked up from germline, CDR1 is ENHRY and CDR2 is SYGVKD. V shed 7 bases and J 3 bases; nucleotides not matched to a gene: 3. The CDR3 covers 14 residues. This CDR3 is CAIKTSGRGYEQYF. DNA for the CDR3: TGTGCCATCAAAACTAGCGGGAGGGGCTACGAGCAGTACTTC.

The chain uses TRBV7-7 and TRBJ2-3, with D possibly matching TRBD2 (7 bases). Germline V gene sequence: CDR1 SSHAT, CDR2 FNYEAQ (reference sequence). V gave up 1 base and J gave up 2 bases, with 10 bases separating them. CDR3 length equals 15 residues. The CDR3 protein is CASSLEGGDTDTQYF. The CDR3 DNA follows: TGTGCCAGCAGCTTAGAAGGGGGGGACACAGATACGCAGTATTTT.

CDR3 nucleotide sequence: TGTGCCAGCAGCTTACAGGTAACGGGCGAGCAGTACTTC. Translation gives CASSLQVTGEQYF. The chain carries TRBV27 and TRBJ2-7, with a weak D call TRBD1 (5 bases). From germline, CDR1 is MNHEY and CDR2 SMNVEV (reference sequence). Trimming pared 6 bases from V and 6 bases from J, leaving 15 bases between. The CDR3 consists of 13 residues.

The rearrangement uses TRBV27 and TRBJ2-7, with D unresolved. Trimming pared 5 bases from V and 4 bases from J, leaving 9 bases between. This CDR3 comprises 12 residues. Per the germline V gene, CDR1 is MNHEY and CDR2 is SMNVEV (reference sequence). The chain's CDR3 is CASSMDGYEQYF. Here the CDR3 DNA reads TGTGCCAGCAGTATGGACGGATACGAGCAGTACTTC.

The rearrangement links TRBV19 to TRBJ1-1, with D hard to call. Looked up from germline, CDR1 is LNHDA and CDR2 is SQIVND (reference sequence). The CDR3 sequence is 17 residues long. Deletions cut 5 bases from V and 2 bases from J, with 21 bases between. Here the CDR3 reads CASSGRFTKRGNTEAFF. The CDR3 region has the DNA TGTGCCAGTAGTGGGAGGTTTACCAAGCGGGGAAACACTGAAGCTTTCTTT.

J is TRBJ1-4 and V is TRBV30; D not resolved. This CDR3 is built from 15 residues. Germline V gene sequence: CDR1 GTSNPN, CDR2 SVGIG (reference sequence). The V end lost 2 bases, the J end lost 0 bases, and 10 bases lay between the germline ends. CDR3 protein: CAWSTPGATNEKLFF. CDR3 bases: TGTGCCTGGAGTACCCCCGGGGCAACTAATGAAAAACTGTTTTTT. The full variable domain, in which reference TRBV30 and TRBJ1-4 provide the parts outside the CDR3, is SQTIHQWPATLVQPVGSPLSLECTVEGTSNPNLYWYRQAAGRGLQLLFYSVGIGQISSEVPQNLSASRPQDRQFILSSKKLLLSDSGFYLCAWSTPGATNEKLFFGSGTQLSVL.

In this sample, this clone turned up once. The V call is TRBV4-1, the J call TRBJ2-5; D is unresolved. The J call could be wrong; TRBJ2-7 is a better fit for the DNA end. The length of the CDR3 is 11 residues. Germline assignment: CDR1 MGHRA and CDR2 YSYEKL. For the CDR3, the DNA is TGCGCCAGCAGCCAAGCGTACGAGCAGTACTTC. Translated: CASSQAYEQYF.

V gene TRBV14 combines with J gene TRBJ2-1, with 10 bases lining up with TRBD2. With V trimmed by 2 bases and J by 2 bases, 3 bases remained unmatched. CDR3 length: 16 amino acids. Germline loops: CDR1 SGHDN, CDR2 FVKESK. This CDR3 is CASSQSGTSAYNEQFF. DNA of the CDR3: TGTGCCAGCAGCCAATCCGGGACTAGCGCCTACAATGAGCAGTTCTTC.

The rearrangement joins TRBV7-2 to TRBJ2-3, with 10 bases that match TRBD2. This CDR3 contains 17 residues. CDR1 and CDR2 from the germline V gene are SGHTA and FQGNSA. V shed 0 bases and J 2 bases; nucleotides not matched to a gene: 5. The CDR3 sequence is CASSLALAGEATDTQYF. The DNA of the CDR3 is TGTGCCAGCAGCTTAGCCCTAGCGGGAGAGGCCACAGATACGCAGTATTTT.

This chain joins TRBV15 and TRBJ1-5, with D possibly matching TRBD1 (6 bases). Germline V gene lookup returns CDR1 LNHNV and CDR2 YYDKDF (reference sequence). Between the trimmed V and J ends, which lost 6 bases and 2 bases, there was a span of 17 bases. The CDR3 totals 16 residues. CDR3 DNA sequence: TGTGCCACCAGTAGAACCAGGGGATTGGGCAATCAGCCCCAGCATTTT. Translating it yields CATSRTRGLGNQPQHF.

This clone was detected a few times. The chain combines TRBV10-2 with TRBJ1-3; the D is unclear. V lost 7 bases to trimming and J lost 1 base, with 2 bases between them. Looked up from germline, CDR1 is WSHSY and CDR2 is SAAADI. The CDR3 is 11 residues long. The CDR3 loop reads CASNSGNTIYF. In DNA, the CDR3 is TGCGCCAGCAATTCTGGAAACACCATATATTTT.

V is TRBV14 and J is TRBJ2-5; 10 bases align to TRBD2. The DNA matches TRBJ2-7 better at its end, which makes the J call doubtful. Germline CDR1 reads SGHDN; CDR2 reads FVKESK. The CDR3 extends over 17 amino acids. The CDR3 nucleotides are TGTGCCAGCAGCCAAGATCCTAGCGGGGGAAGCTCCTACGAGCAGTACTTC. Amino acids: CASSQDPSGGSSYEQYF.

The chain carries TRBV7-6 and TRBJ1-6, with 9 bases aligning to TRBD1. Germline values: CDR1 SGHVS, CDR2 FNYEAQ. The CDR3 length is 15 residues. V gave up 4 bases and J gave up 6 bases; unmatched junction bases: 4. The CDR3 nucleotides read TGTGCCAGCAGCTATACGGGACAGGGTAATTCACCCCTCCACTTT. Encoded protein: CASSYTGQGNSPLHF.